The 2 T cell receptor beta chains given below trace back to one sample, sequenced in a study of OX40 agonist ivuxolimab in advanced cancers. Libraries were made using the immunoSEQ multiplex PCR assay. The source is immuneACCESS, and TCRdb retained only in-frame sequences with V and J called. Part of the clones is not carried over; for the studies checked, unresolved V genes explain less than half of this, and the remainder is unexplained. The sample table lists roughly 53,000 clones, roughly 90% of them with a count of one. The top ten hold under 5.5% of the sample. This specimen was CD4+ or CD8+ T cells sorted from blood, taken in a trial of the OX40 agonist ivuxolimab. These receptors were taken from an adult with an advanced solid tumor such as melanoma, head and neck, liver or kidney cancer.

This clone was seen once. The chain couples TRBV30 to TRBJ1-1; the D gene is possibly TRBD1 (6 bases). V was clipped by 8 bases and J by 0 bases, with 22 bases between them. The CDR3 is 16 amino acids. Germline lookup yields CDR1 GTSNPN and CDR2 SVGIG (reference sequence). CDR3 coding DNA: TGTGCCACTCAACCGGGGGGGCGGAATTTGAACACTGAAGCTTTCTTT. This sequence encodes CATQPGGRNLNTEAFF.

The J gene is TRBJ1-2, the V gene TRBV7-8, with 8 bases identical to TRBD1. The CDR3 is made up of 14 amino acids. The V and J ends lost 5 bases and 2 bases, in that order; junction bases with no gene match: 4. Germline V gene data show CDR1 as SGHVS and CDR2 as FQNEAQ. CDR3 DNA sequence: TGTGCCAGCAGCACAGGACAGGGAAACTATGGCTACACCTTC. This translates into CASSTGQGNYGYTF.